This T cell receptor (beta chain) was identified in a study of T cell repertoires in ileal Crohn's disease. Each sample's TCRB immunosequencing used roughly 500 nanograms of biopsy DNA. Data came from immunoSEQ multiplex PCR; TCRdb stores just in-frame clones and leaves some out. The top ten clones hold 4.2% of a sample with approximately 15,000 clones, around three quarters of them seen once. As to this clone: Its antigen is not identified.

The CDR3 has 14 residues. Germline loops: CDR1 MNHEY, CDR2 SMNVEV (reference sequence). The V gene end was trimmed by 2 bases and the J gene end by 7 bases; junction bases not matched to a gene: 3. Regarding the study as a whole: Active smokers at surgery had more clonal expansions than non-smokers.

The sequencing sample was made of ileal tissue. The chain joins TRBV27 to TRBJ1-5, with 9 bases matching TRBD1. The sequence was obtained from an adult with Crohn's disease. The CDR3 spells CASSLMGQGQPQHF. The DNA of the CDR3 is TGTGCCAGCAGTTTAATGGGACAGGGACAGCCCCAGCATTTT.